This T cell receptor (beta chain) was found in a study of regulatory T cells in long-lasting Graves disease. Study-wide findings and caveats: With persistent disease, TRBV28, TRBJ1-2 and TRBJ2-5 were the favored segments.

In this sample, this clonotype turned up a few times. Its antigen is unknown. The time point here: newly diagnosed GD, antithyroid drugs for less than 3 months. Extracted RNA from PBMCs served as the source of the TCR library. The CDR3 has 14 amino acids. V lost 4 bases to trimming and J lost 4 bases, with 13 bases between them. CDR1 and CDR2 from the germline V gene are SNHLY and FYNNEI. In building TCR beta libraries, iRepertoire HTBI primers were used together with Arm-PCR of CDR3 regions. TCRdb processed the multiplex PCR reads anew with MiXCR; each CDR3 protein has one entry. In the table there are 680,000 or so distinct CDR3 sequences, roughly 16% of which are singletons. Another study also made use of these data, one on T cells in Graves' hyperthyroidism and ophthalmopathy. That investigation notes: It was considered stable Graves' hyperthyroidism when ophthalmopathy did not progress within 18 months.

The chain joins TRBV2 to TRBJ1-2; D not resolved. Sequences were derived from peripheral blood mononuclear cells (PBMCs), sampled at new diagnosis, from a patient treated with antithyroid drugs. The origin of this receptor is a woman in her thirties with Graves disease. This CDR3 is CASSVAQMGYGYTF. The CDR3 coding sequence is TGTGCCAGCAGTGTCGCCCAAATGGGCTATGGCTACACCTTC.